This TCR beta chain came from a study of T cells in tuberculosis. Study-wide context: The T cells targeted glucose monomycolate, a mycobacterial lipid, via CD1B.

Study outcomes and limitations: T cells binding CD1B-GMM tetramer weakly possibly escaped the sort.

The CDR3 totals 16 residues. Germline CDR1 is MNHEY and CDR2 is SMNVEV (reference sequence). The V segment lost 5 bases and the J segment 5 bases; nucleotides outside the gene matches: 11. Sorting used thawed, overnight-rested PBMC stained with anti-CD3, a viability dye and GMM-loaded CD1B tetramer. C32 glucose monomycolate from Rhodococcus equi was loaded onto the CD1B tetramers. PBMC for tetramer sorting were first depleted of CD14-expressing monocytes. Sequencing of TCR-alpha and TCR-beta chains was unpaired. Clones were sequenced by immunoSEQ multiplex PCR, and TCRdb holds only the in-frame ones, with some missing. The table includes approximately 100,000 clones, approximately 91% detected once.

The clonotype was recovered from an adult woman with latent tuberculosis. The rearrangement joins TRBV27 to TRBJ1-5; TRBD1 matches 8 bases. The sequenced sample consisted of CD1b-GMM tetramer-negative cells sorted from PBMCs. Written as DNA, the CDR3 is TGTGCCAGCAGTCCAGCCCCGACAGGGGCCCATCAGCCCCAGCATTTT. Residues: CASSPAPTGAHQPQHF.